These T cell receptor beta chains were read from a single sample in a study of vaccination effects on CD4 cells after COVID-19. The method was immunoSEQ multiplex PCR; TCRdb's version includes in-frame clones alone and lacks a portion of them. The sample holds around 19,000 clones, around three quarters seen once. These TCRs are of unknown antigen specificity. Source: CD4+ T cells from PBMCs cultured with HCoV-NL63 spike peptides, taken before COVID-19 vaccination. The receptors come from a human donor who received a COVID-19 vaccine. The CDR3 runs from the conserved cysteine through the conserved F or W. Fields, in order: D gene, V gene, clone size, J gene, CDR3 DNA, CDR3 protein. D genes are given only for firm matches. The size entry is marked missing in some rows and otherwise reads once, few, many or a size class.

D: NA
V: TRBV11-2
size: NA
J: TRBJ2-7
DNA: TGTGCCAGCAGCTTCCCGACAGCCCGGGCCCCCTCGGGTTGGTACGAGCAGTACTTC
CDR3: CASSFPTARAPSGWYEQYF

D: TRBD1
V: TRBV27
size: NA
J: TRBJ1-1
DNA: TGTGCCAGCAGTGCTCAGGGGGCCGACACTGAAGCTTTCTTT
CDR3: CASSAQGADTEAFF

D: NA
V: TRBV12-3/TRBV12-4
size: NA
J: TRBJ1-1
DNA: TGTGCCAGCAGTTTATCGGGTAACACTGAAGCTTTCTTT
CDR3: CASSLSGNTEAFF

D: TRBD2
V: TRBV2
size: NA
J: TRBJ2-1
DNA: TGTGCCAGCGCGCAGGGACTAGCGGGTGAGCAGTTCTTC
CDR3: CASAQGLAGEQFF

D: TRBD1
V: TRBV13
size: NA
J: TRBJ2-2
DNA: TGTGCCGCCCAGACCCGGACAGGGGGGAACACCGGGGAGCTGTTTTTT
CDR3: CAAQTRTGGNTGELFF

D: NA
V: TRBV19
size: NA
J: TRBJ2-7
DNA: TGTGCCAGTAGTTCCCCGGGGAGAACCTACGAGCAGTACTTC
CDR3: CASSSPGRTYEQYF

D: NA
V: TRBV12-3/TRBV12-4
size: NA
J: TRBJ2-7
DNA: TGTGCCAGCAGTTCCCCTCCCTACGAGCAGTACTTC
CDR3: CASSSPPYEQYF

D: TRBD2
V: TRBV20-1
size: NA
J: TRBJ2-3
DNA: TGCAGTGCTAGTCTCCGACTAGCATACTACACAGATACGCAGTATTTT
CDR3: CSASLRLAYYTDTQYF

D: TRBD1
V: TRBV3-1/TRBV3-2
size: few
J: TRBJ1-2
DNA: TGTGCCAGCAGCCAGGGGGACAGGGGCATCACCTTC
CDR3: CASSQGDRGITF

D: TRBD1
V: TRBV10-3
size: NA
J: TRBJ2-7
DNA: TGTGCCATCAAGCGACAGGGTCTCGCCTACGAGCAGTACTTC
CDR3: CAIKRQGLAYEQYF

D: NA
V: TRBV7-2
size: NA
J: TRBJ2-7
DNA: TGTGCCAGCAGCTTAGACATAAGGGGGGGCTACGAGCAGTACTTC
CDR3: CASSLDIRGGYEQYF

D: TRBD1
V: TRBV11-3
size: once
J: TRBJ1-2
DNA: TGTGCCAGCAGCTTAGTGACAGGGGACTATGGCTACACCTTC
CDR3: CASSLVTGDYGYTF

D: TRBD2
V: TRBV19
size: NA
J: TRBJ2-3
DNA: TGTGCCAGTAGTGGGGCTGGTCTAGCGGGGGTGAGGGTTAGCACAGATACGCAGTATTTT
CDR3: CASSGAGLAGVRVSTDTQYF

D: NA
V: TRBV6-5
size: NA
J: TRBJ2-7
DNA: TGTGCCACGACACGATGGGGTACCTACGAGCAGTACTTC
CDR3: CATTRWGTYEQYF

D: NA
V: TRBV10-2
size: once
J: TRBJ1-1
DNA: TGCGCCAGCAGCCGGGACACTGAGAACACTGAAGCTTTCTTT
CDR3: CASSRDTENTEAFF

D: NA
V: TRBV29-1
size: NA
J: TRBJ1-1
DNA: TGCAGCGTCGCCCCCAGGGACACTGAAGCTTTCTTT
CDR3: CSVAPRDTEAFF

D: NA
V: TRBV4-2
size: NA
J: TRBJ2-3
DNA: TGTGCCAGCAGCCAAGACCCCGTCTCTAACGGGGGATCACCAGATACGCAGTATTTT
CDR3: CASSQDPVSNGGSPDTQYF

D: NA
V: TRBV2
size: NA
J: TRBJ1-6
DNA: TGTGCCAGCAGGCAAGCTAGCTCCTATAATTCACCCCTCCACTTT
CDR3: CASRQASSYNSPLHF

D: NA
V: TRBV19
size: NA
J: TRBJ1-6
DNA: TGTGCCAGCCAAGACAGAGGGATTAATTCACCCCTCCACTTT
CDR3: CASQDRGINSPLHF

D: NA
V: TRBV7-9
size: NA
J: TRBJ1-1
DNA: TGTGCCAGCAGCTTAAAGACTGAAGCTTTCTTT
CDR3: CASSLKTEAFF

D: NA
V: TRBV4-2
size: NA
J: TRBJ2-5
DNA: TGTGCCAGCAGCAACGACGAGCGAGAGACCCAGTACTTC
CDR3: CASSNDERETQYF

D: TRBD2
V: TRBV7-7
size: NA
J: TRBJ2-1
DNA: TGTGCCAGCAGCCCCAAGGGACTAGCAAACAATGAGCAGTTCTTC
CDR3: CASSPKGLANNEQFF

D: NA
V: TRBV5-1
size: NA
J: TRBJ1-4
DNA: TGCGCCAGCAGCTTGGACTTCGGCAATGAAAAACTGTTTTTT
CDR3: CASSLDFGNEKLFF

D: NA
V: TRBV5-1
size: NA
J: TRBJ1-1
DNA: TGCGCCAGCAGCGGTGTAGGCCCGAGTCCCACTGAAGCTTTCTTT
CDR3: CASSGVGPSPTEAFF

D: TRBD1
V: TRBV11-2
size: few
J: TRBJ1-2
DNA: TGTGCCAGCAGGGCCACAGGGGGCACGTATGGCTACACCTTC
CDR3: CASRATGGTYGYTF

D: NA
V: TRBV18
size: NA
J: TRBJ2-2
DNA: TGTGCCAGCTCACCGGACACCGGGGAGCTGTTTTTT
CDR3: CASSPDTGELFF

D: NA
V: TRBV9
size: NA
J: TRBJ1-5
DNA: TGTGCCAGCAGCGCTGGACAGACTAATCAGCCCCAGCATTTT
CDR3: CASSAGQTNQPQHF

D: TRBD2
V: TRBV6-1
size: NA
J: TRBJ2-3
DNA: TGTGCCAGCAGTGAACTAGCGGGGGGGCCAGATACGCAGTATTTT
CDR3: CASSELAGGPDTQYF

D: NA
V: TRBV7-9
size: NA
J: TRBJ2-3
DNA: TGTGCCAGCAGCTTAGGGACTATTATCACAGATACGCAGTATTTT
CDR3: CASSLGTIITDTQYF

D: TRBD2
V: TRBV3-1/TRBV3-2
size: NA
J: TRBJ2-7
DNA: TGTGCCAGCAGCCAATTAGGAGCGGGAGGGCCGTGGGAGCAGTACTTC
CDR3: CASSQLGAGGPWEQYF

D: TRBD1
V: TRBV11-2
size: NA
J: TRBJ1-1
DNA: TGTGCCAGCAGCTTAGTACAGGGGGGAAGGACTGAAGCTTTCTTT
CDR3: CASSLVQGGRTEAFF

D: NA
V: TRBV10-1
size: medium-sized
J: TRBJ2-1
DNA: TGCGCCAGCAGTGGCCAACGACCTGGCCAGCAGAGCTCCTACAATGAGCAGTTCTTC
CDR3: CASSGQRPGQQSSYNEQFF

D: NA
V: TRBV30
size: NA
J: TRBJ1-1
DNA: TGTGCCTCGTCAACAGGGTTGAACACTGAAGCTTTCTTT
CDR3: CASSTGLNTEAFF

D: NA
V: TRBV6-4
size: NA
J: TRBJ2-1
DNA: TGTGCCAGCAGTGAGGGGGCAGGCTCCTACAATGAGCAGTTCTTC
CDR3: CASSEGAGSYNEQFF

D: NA
V: TRBV12-3/TRBV12-4
size: few
J: TRBJ1-5
DNA: TGTGCCAGCAGTTTAGCGGAGAATCAGCCCCAGCATTTT
CDR3: CASSLAENQPQHF